The entry that follows covers one T cell receptor (beta chain) sequence. What this receptor recognizes is not known. No base quality values were provided; no much bigger clone lies one nucleotide off. TCRbeta CDR3 regions were amplified from genomic DNA by means of the immunoSEQ Assay, a bias-controlled multiplex PCR. On the authors' methods: Nucleated cell counts per sample were estimated from amplification of reference gene primers within the assay. To quantify the absolute abundance of each unique TCRbeta CDR3 rearrangement, sequence reads were collapsed and filtered. For each sample, productive Simpson clonality was calculated as the square root of Simpson's diversity index over productive rearrangements. The source is immuneACCESS, and TCRdb retained only in-frame sequences with V and J called. Part of the clones is not carried over; for the studies checked, unresolved V genes explain less than half of this, and the remainder is unexplained. V, J and clone size are those of that table, while D and trimming were read from the DNA. The sample contains roughly 190,000 clones, 80% to 95% of them found a single time. The ten largest clones capture around 0.5% of the sample.

The collaborating institutions used their own protocols to collect whole blood in K2EDTA tubes. Collaborator samples were shipped for TCRbeta analysis as frozen whole blood, isolated PBMCs, or DNA extracted from either sample type. Germline trimming: 2 bases from V, 2 bases from J; junction bases outside gene matches: 5. The CDR1 and CDR2 encoded by the germline V gene are SGHRS and YFSETQ. CDR3 length: 16 amino acids, cysteine to phenylalanine. Only the CDR3 region is kept as DNA, spanning 48 bases read in frame from base 1. This sample was taken from a study of blood T cell repertoires in COVID-19 (dated by TCRdb to the early 2020s). Concerning the study at large: Collaborator samples came from the United States, Italy and Spain and covered acute and convalescent phases of COVID-19. A de-identified subject ID, COVID-19 status, age in years and sex were almost always included in the sample metadata. Samples came from the ongoing ImmuneRACE study (first 160 participants) plus 1,254 subjects from 6 global collaborators. The material from the prospective study consisted of cDNA or gDNA derived from T cells, B-cell-depleted T cells, or PBMCs. Deeply sampled blood TCRbeta repertoires from subjects exposed to, actively infected with, or recovered from COVID-19 were included in the dataset. The repertoires were made available in a free public database intended to serve as a resource for research on the immune response to SARS-CoV-2. HLA class I and class II types, where available, came from metadata supplied by the sample provider rather than from assay-based typing.

The investigation overall reported the following: Clinical and demographic metadata were provided uncurated, with the amount varying by source and participant.

The material sequenced was peripheral blood. The TCR originated in a man in his forties or fifties with acute or convalescent COVID-19. In this chain, TRBV5-1 is recombined with TRBJ2-2; TRBD2 matches 8 bases in the middle. The CDR3 loop reads CASSLRLAGNTGELFF. The sequenced DNA: TGCGCCAGCAGCTTACGGCTAGCGGGTAACACCGGGGAGCTGTTTTTT.